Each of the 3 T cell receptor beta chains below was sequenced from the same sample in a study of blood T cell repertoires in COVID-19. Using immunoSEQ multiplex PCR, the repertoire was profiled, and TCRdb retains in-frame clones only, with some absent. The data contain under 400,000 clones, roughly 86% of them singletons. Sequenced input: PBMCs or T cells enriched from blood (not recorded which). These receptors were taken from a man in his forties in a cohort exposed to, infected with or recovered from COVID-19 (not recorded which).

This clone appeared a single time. The DNA of the CDR3 is TGTGCCTGGACCGCGGACAGGGTCACTGAAGCTTTCTTT. Its translation is CAWTADRVTEAFF. The J gene is TRBJ1-1, the V gene TRBV30; 8 positions agree with TRBD1. V lost 4 bases and J lost 4; bases outside the gene matches: 5. Germline V gene lookup returns CDR1 GTSNPN and CDR2 SVGIG (reference sequence). There are 13 residues in the CDR3.

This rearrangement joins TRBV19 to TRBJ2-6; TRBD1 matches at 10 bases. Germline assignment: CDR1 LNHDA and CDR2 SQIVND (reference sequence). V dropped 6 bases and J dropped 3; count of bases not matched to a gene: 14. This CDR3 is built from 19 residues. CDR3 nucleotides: TGTGCCAGTAGAGAGGTCCCCGGGACAGGGGCCATTGGGGCCAACGTCCTGACTTTC. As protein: CASREVPGTGAIGANVLTF.

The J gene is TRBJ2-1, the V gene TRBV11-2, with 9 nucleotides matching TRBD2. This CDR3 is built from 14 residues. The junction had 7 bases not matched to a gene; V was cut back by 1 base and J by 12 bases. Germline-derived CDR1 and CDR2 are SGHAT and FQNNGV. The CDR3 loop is CASSLVYAGGGQFF. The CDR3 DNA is TGTGCCAGCAGCTTAGTATACGCGGGAGGGGGGCAGTTCTTC.